This TCR beta chain was captured by sequencing in a study of blood T cells in healthy people across ages. Study-level background: About one barcoded beta molecule per two T cells came from capture by template switching. Study-level findings and limits: Correlation between TCR beta diversity and naive T cell percentage was strong.

Each donor had roughly 10 milliliters of peripheral blood drawn. No fewer than 6.5 million PBMCs went into each sample. Germline-derived CDR1 and CDR2 are SGHDT and YYEEEE. Trimming pared 7 bases from V and 5 bases from J, leaving 21 bases between. CDR3 length equals 15 residues. Turning to this clonotype: What it binds is not known.

Then a second PCR, running about 6 to 12 cycles, was carried out with a sample-barcoded 5' primer and a J-beta primer mix. TCRdb called the 5' RACE reads again in MiXCR, with one record for every CDR3 protein. Of roughly 2 million distinct CDR3 sequences listed, roughly 49% are singletons. Specimen: blood. This chain uses TRBV5-6 with TRBJ2-5, with D possibly being TRBD1 or TRBD2 (6 bases each). This clonotype was sampled from a woman in her thirties or forties in good health. In DNA, the CDR3 is TGTGCCAGCCAAAGGGACGGGGGCCGAAGGGAGACCCAGTACTTC. This gives the protein CASQRDGGRRETQYF.